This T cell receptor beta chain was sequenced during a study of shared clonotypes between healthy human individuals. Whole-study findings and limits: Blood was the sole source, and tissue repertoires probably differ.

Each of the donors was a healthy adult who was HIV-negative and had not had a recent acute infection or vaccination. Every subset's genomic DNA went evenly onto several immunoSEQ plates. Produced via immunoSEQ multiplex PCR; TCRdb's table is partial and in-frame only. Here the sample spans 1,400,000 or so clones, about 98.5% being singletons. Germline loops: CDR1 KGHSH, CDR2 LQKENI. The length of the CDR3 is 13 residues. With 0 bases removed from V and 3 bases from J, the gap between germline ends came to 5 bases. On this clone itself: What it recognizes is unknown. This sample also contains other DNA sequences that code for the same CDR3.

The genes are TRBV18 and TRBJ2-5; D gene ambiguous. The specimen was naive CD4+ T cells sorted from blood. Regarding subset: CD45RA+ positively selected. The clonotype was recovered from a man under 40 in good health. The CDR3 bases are TGTGCCAGCTCACCACCGTCTAAAGAGACCCAGTACTTC. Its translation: CASSPPSKETQYF.